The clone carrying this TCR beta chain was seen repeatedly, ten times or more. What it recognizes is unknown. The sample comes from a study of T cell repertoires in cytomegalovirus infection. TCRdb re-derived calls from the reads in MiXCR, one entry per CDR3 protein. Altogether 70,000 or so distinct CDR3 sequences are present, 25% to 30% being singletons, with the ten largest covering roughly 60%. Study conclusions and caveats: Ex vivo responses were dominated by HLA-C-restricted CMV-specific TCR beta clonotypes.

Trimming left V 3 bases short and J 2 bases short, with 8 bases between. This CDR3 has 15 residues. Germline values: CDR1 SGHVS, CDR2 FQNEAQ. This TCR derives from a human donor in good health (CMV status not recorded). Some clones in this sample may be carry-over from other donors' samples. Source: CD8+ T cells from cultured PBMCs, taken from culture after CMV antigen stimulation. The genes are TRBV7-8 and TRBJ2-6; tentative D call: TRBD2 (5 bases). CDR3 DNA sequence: TGTGCCAGCAGCTTCGTCGGGGCTGGGGCCAACGTCCTGACTTTC. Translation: CASSFVGAGANVLTF.